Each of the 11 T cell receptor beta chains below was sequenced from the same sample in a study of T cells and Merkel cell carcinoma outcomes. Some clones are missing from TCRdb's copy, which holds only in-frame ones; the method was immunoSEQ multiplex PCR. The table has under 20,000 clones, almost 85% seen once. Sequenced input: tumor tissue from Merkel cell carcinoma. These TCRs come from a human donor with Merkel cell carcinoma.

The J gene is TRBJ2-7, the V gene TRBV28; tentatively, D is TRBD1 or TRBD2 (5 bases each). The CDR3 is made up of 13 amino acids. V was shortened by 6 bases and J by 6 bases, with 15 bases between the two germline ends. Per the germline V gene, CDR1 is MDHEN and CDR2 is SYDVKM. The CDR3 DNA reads TGTGCCAGCAGGCCTAGCCCGAGGGGCGAGCAGTACTTC. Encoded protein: CASRPSPRGEQYF.

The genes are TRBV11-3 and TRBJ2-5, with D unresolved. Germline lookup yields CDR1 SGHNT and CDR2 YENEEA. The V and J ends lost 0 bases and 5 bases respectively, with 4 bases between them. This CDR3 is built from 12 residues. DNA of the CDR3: TGTGCCAGCAGCTTAGAAGGCGAGACCCAGTACTTC. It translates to CASSLEGETQYF.

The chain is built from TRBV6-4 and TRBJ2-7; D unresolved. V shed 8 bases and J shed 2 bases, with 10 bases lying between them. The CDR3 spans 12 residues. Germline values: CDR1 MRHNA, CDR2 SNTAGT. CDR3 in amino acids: CASSPGPYEQYF. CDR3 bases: TGTGCCAGCTCTCCCGGGCCCTACGAGCAGTACTTC.

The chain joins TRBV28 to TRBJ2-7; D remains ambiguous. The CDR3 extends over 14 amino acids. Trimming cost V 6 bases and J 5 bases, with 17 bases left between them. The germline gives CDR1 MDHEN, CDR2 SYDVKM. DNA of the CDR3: TGTGCCAGCAGGCTTGTCGGGTGGCGTCACGAGCAGTACTTC. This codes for CASRLVGWRHEQYF.

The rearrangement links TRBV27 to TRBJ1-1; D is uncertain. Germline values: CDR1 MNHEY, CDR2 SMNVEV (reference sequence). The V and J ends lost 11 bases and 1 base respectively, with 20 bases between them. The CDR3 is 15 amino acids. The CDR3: CAARSRGISNTEAFF. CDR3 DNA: TGTGCCGCCCGGAGTCGCGGGATCTCGAACACTGAAGCTTTCTTT.

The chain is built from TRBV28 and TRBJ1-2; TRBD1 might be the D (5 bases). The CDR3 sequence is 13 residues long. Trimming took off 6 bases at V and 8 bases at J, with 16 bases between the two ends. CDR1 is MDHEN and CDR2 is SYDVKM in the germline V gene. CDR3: CASSFRIKGGYTF. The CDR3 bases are TGTGCCAGCAGCTTCCGGATTAAGGGGGGCTACACCTTC.

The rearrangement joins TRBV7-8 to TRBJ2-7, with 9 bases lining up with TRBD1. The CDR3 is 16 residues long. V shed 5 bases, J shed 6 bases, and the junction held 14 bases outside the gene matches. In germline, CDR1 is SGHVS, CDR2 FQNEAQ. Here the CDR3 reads CASSPRGGTGFVEQYF. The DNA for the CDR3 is TGTGCCAGCAGCCCTCGGGGAGGGACAGGGTTTGTCGAGCAGTACTTC. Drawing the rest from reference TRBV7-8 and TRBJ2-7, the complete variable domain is GAGVSQSPRYKVAKRGQDVALRCDPISGHVSLFWYQQALGQGPEFLTYFQNEAQLDKSGLPSDRFFAERPEGSVSTLKIQRTQQEDSAVYLCASSPRGGTGFVEQYFGPGTRLTVT.

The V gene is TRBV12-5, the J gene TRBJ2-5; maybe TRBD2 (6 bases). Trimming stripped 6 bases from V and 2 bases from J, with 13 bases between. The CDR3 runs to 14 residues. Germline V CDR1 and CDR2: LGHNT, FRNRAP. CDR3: CASGPGAMQETQYF. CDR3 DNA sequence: TGTGCTAGTGGACCGGGAGCGATGCAAGAGACCCAGTACTTC.

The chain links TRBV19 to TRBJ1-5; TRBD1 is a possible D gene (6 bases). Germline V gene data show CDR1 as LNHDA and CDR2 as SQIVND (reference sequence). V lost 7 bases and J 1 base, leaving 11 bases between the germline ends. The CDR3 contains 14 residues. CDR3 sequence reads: CASTRGASNQPQHF. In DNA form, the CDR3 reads TGTGCCAGTACTCGGGGGGCAAGCAATCAGCCCCAGCATTTT.

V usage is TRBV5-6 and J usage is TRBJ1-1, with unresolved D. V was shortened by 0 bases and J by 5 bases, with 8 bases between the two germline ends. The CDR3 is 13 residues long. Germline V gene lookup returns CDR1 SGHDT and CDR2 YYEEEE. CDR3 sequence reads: CASSLAVWTEAFF. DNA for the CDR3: TGTGCCAGCAGCTTGGCCGTGTGGACTGAAGCTTTCTTT. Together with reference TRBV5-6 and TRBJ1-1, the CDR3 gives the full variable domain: DAGVTQSPTHLIKTRGQQVTLRCSPKSGHDTVSWYQQALGQGPQFIFQYYEEEERQRGNFPDRFSGHQFPNYSSELNVNALLLGDSALYLCASSLAVWTEAFFGQGTRLTVV.

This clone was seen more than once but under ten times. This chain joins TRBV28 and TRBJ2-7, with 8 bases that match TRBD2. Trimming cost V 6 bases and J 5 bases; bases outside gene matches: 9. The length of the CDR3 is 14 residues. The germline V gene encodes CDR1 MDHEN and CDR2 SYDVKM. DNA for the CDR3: TGTGCCAGCAGGCCCGGGACTAGGGTCGACGAGCAGTACTTC. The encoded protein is CASRPGTRVDEQYF.